The 15 T cell receptor beta chains below were found in one sample sequenced in a study of shared clonotypes between healthy human individuals (dated by TCRdb to about 2020). Library method: the immunoSEQ multiplex PCR assay. TCRdb stores this immuneACCESS table with in-frame sequences only. Part of the clones is absent; in the studies checked, under half of the shortfall reflects unresolved V genes, and no reason is known for the rest. The sample records about 380,000 clones, 90% to 98% of which are singletons. 0.32% of the sample is held by the ten biggest clonotypes. The sample taken for sequencing was memory CD8+ T cells sorted from blood. The cell subset or site tag for this specimen amounts to: CD45RO+ cells pooled with CCR7-negative TemRA cells. The receptors were sampled from a man aged 25-40 years in good health.

V and J are TRBV7-9 and TRBJ2-3; TRBD2 is a possible D gene (6 bases). The V end lost 5 bases, the J end lost 0 bases, and 12 bases lay between the germline ends. The CDR3 runs to 15 residues. Germline CDR1 SEHNR, CDR2 FQNEAQ (reference sequence). CDR3 amino acids: CASSAGTWSTDTQYF. CDR3 nucleotides: TGTGCCAGCAGCGCCGGGACTTGGAGCACAGATACGCAGTATTTT.

The genes are TRBV5-1 and TRBJ2-7, with TRBD2 as a possible D gene (5 bases). The germline V gene has CDR1 SGHRS and CDR2 YFSETQ. The CDR3 length is 13 residues. Trimming left V 4 bases short and J 5 bases short, with 13 bases between. CDR3 residues: CASSRGQFNEQYF. CDR3 bases: TGCGCCAGCAGCCGCGGGCAATTTAACGAGCAGTACTTC. The whole variable domain, remainder taken from reference TRBV5-1 and TRBJ2-7, is KAGVTQTPRYLIKTRGQQVTLSCSPISGHRSVSWYQQTPGQGLQFLFEYFSETQRNKGNFPGRFSGRQFSNSRSEMNVSTLELGDSALYLCASSRGQFNEQYFGPGTRLTVT.

A note on this clone: Other DNA variants within this sample encode the same CDR3. Here the CDR3 reads CASRRDRGSYEQYF. DNA for the CDR3: TGTGCCAGCAGGAGGGACAGGGGAAGCTACGAGCAGTACTTC. This chain uses TRBV27 with TRBJ2-7; the match to TRBD1 covers 10 bases. J was trimmed by 3 bases and V by 6 bases; bases with no gene match: 5. The V gene's germline CDR1 is MNHEY and CDR2 SMNVEV (reference sequence). The CDR3 length is 14 residues.

V gene TRBV28 combines with J gene TRBJ1-5; D remains unclear. CDR1 is MDHEN and CDR2 is SYDVKM in the germline V gene. The CDR3 is 12 residues long. With 3 bases removed from V and 9 bases from J, the gap between germline ends came to 9 bases. In DNA, the CDR3 is TGTGCCAGCAGTTTCGCCCTGGGGCCCCAGCATTTT. Translated: CASSFALGPQHF.

The V and J genes are TRBV5-1 and TRBJ2-3; D remains unclear. The CDR3 is 15 residues long. Trimming removed 7 bases from V and 3 bases from J, with 18 bases in between. In germline, CDR1 is SGHRS, CDR2 YFSETQ. The CDR3 nucleotides read TGCGCCAGCCGGTCGGGTGGTGCCCAGACAGATACGCAGTATTTT. Translated: CASRSGGAQTDTQYF. Based on the CDR3 plus reference TRBV5-1 and TRBJ2-3, the full variable domain is KAGVTQTPRYLIKTRGQQVTLSCSPISGHRSVSWYQQTPGQGLQFLFEYFSETQRNKGNFPGRFSGRQFSNSRSEMNVSTLELGDSALYLCASRSGGAQTDTQYFGPGTRLTVL.

This rearrangement joins TRBV7-2 to TRBJ2-1; perhaps TRBD2 as D (6 bases). The V gene lost 6 bases and the J gene lost 10 bases, with 13 bases spanning the gap. The CDR3 contains 12 residues. Germline V gives CDR1 SGHTA, CDR2 FQGNSA. CDR3 DNA: TGTGCCAGCAGAGGAGGGAGCGGGGAGCAGTTCTTC. It yields the protein CASRGGSGEQFF.

J is TRBJ2-2 and V is TRBV5-1, with TRBD2 identical over 8 bases. With 4 bases clipped from V and 4 bases from J, the junction kept 3 bases outside the gene matches. CDR1 and CDR2 (germline): SGHRS, YFSETQ. The CDR3 is made up of 14 amino acids. The DNA of the CDR3 is TGCGCCAGCAGCCAAAGCGGGGGCACCGGGGAGCTGTTTTTT. Translated, it gives CASSQSGGTGELFF.

The rearrangement links TRBV4-1 to TRBJ2-5; D perhaps matches TRBD2 (5 bases). This CDR3 has 13 residues. Trimming cost V 2 bases and J 3 bases, with 7 bases left between them. Germline CDR1 is MGHRA and CDR2 is YSYEKL. This CDR3 reads CASSQRGEETQYF. CDR3 DNA sequence: TGCGCCAGCAGCCAACGGGGAGAAGAGACCCAGTACTTC.

The J gene is TRBJ2-1, the V gene TRBV20-1; D is unclear. V was trimmed by 0 bases and J by 9 bases, leaving 6 bases between them. Looked up from germline, CDR1 is DFQATT and CDR2 is SNEGSKA (reference sequence). The CDR3 loop spans 11 amino acids. This CDR3 reads CSAREGPEQFF. The CDR3 DNA reads as TGCAGTGCTAGAGAAGGTCCTGAGCAGTTCTTC.

J is TRBJ2-7 and V is TRBV5-1; tentatively, D is TRBD1 or TRBD2 (5 bases each). There are 14 residues in the CDR3. V lost 0 bases and J 3 bases, leaving 10 bases between the germline ends. Germline V gene lookup returns CDR1 SGHRS and CDR2 YFSETQ. As DNA, the CDR3 is TGCGCCAGCAGCTTGGATGGGGGTAGCTACGAGCAGTACTTC. This encodes CASSLDGGSYEQYF.

V usage is TRBV7-3 and J usage is TRBJ2-1; the D is unclear. The CDR3 sequence is 13 residues long. The V gene lost 1 base and the J gene lost 9 bases, with 10 bases spanning the gap. Germline CDR1 reads SGHTA; CDR2 reads FQGTGA. This CDR3 reads CASSLRGVGEQFF. CDR3 DNA: TGTGCCAGCAGCTTAAGAGGAGTGGGTGAGCAGTTCTTC.

The CDR3 DNA sequence: TGTGCCTGGAGTGTATTACCCTCAGTAACCACCATATATTTT. The encoded protein is CAWSVLPSVTTIYF. The V and J genes are TRBV30 and TRBJ1-3; D not certain. The V and J ends lost 0 bases and 9 bases respectively, with 15 bases between them. This CDR3 is 14 amino acids long. Germline V gene sequence: CDR1 GTSNPN, CDR2 SVGIG (reference sequence). Looking up the rest from reference TRBV30 and TRBJ1-3 gives the full variable domain: SQTIHQWPATLVQPVGSPLSLECTVEGTSNPNLYWYRQAAGRGLQLLFYSVGIGQISSEVPQNLSASRPQDRQFILSSKKLLLSDSGFYLCAWSVLPSVTTIYFGEGSWLTVV.

This chain's CDR3 is CASSYGLAGVETQYF. CDR3 DNA sequence: TGTGCCAGCAGTTACGGACTAGCGGGAGTAGAGACCCAGTACTTC. J is TRBJ2-5 and V is TRBV6-5; TRBD2 matches 13 bases. This CDR3 contains 15 residues. V lost 2 bases, J lost 4 bases, and 1 base stayed unmatched. CDR1 MNHEY and CDR2 SVGAGI come from the germline V gene.

V gene TRBV10-3 combines with J gene TRBJ1-2; D is unclear. V was shortened by 0 bases and J by 0 bases, with 11 bases between the two germline ends. The CDR3 is made up of 16 amino acids. The germline V gene encodes CDR1 ENHRY and CDR2 SYGVKD. The CDR3 protein is CAISESSSTTNYGYTF. The CDR3 region has the DNA TGTGCCATCAGTGAGTCGTCCTCTACGACTAACTATGGCTACACCTTC.

V is TRBV25-1 and J is TRBJ1-2; D unclear. CDR3 size: 14 residues. Germline CDR1 is MGHDK and CDR2 is SYGVNS. V was cut by 6 bases and J by 4 bases, with 15 bases left in between. CDR3 sequence reads: CASSPHERTYGYTF. As DNA, the CDR3 is TGTGCCAGCAGCCCGCATGAGCGTACCTATGGCTACACCTTC.